These 17 T cell receptor beta chains share one sample of origin, sequenced in a study of blood T cell repertoires in COVID-19. Generated by immunoSEQ multiplex PCR, the TCRdb table keeps only in-frame clones and is missing some. The data show 110,000 to 150,000 clones, 85% to 90% seen once. The sequenced material came from peripheral blood. The receptors derive from a human donor in a cohort sampled during active COVID-19.

This clone was seen a single time. This rearrangement joins TRBV30 to TRBJ2-5; 8 positions agree with TRBD1. V lost 2 bases to trimming and J lost 4 bases; unmatched junction nucleotides: 12. CDR3 length: 16 amino acids. The germline CDR1 and CDR2 sequences are GTSNPN and SVGIG (reference sequence). The CDR3 here is CAWSPPRTGYLETQYF. The CDR3 DNA is TGTGCCTGGAGTCCCCCCCGGACAGGGTATTTAGAGACCCAGTACTTC.

The V gene is TRBV28, the J gene TRBJ2-7; 7 bases are a match to TRBD2. Looked up from germline, CDR1 is MDHEN and CDR2 is SYDVKM. The CDR3 spans 15 residues. After removal of 8 bases from V and 3 bases from J, the junction contained 13 bases not matched to a gene. This chain's CDR3 is CASGNPGTINYEQYF. The CDR3 DNA sequence: TGTGCCAGCGGTAACCCCGGGACTATCAACTACGAGCAGTACTTC.

The J gene is TRBJ2-7, the V gene TRBV28; the match to TRBD2 covers 7 bases. The CDR3 extends over 14 amino acids. Per germline, CDR1 MDHEN and CDR2 SYDVKM. V was pared by 1 base and J by 7 bases, with 7 bases of the junction left unmatched. CDR3 loop: CASSLYGGAGEQYF. CDR3 in DNA: TGTGCCAGCAGTTTATACGGGGGAGCGGGAGAGCAGTACTTC.

A single count supports this clone. V and J are TRBV19 and TRBJ2-7; D is possibly TRBD1 (6 bases). The ends were cut back, 1 base at V and 3 bases at J, with 10 bases in the middle. CDR1 and CDR2 from the germline V gene are LNHDA and SQIVND (reference sequence). The CDR3 is 14 residues long. The CDR3 is CASSIGTAIYEQYF. The CDR3 nucleotides are TGTGCCAGTAGTATAGGGACAGCCATCTACGAGCAGTACTTC.

The chain links TRBV9 to TRBJ2-2; 7 bases are shared with TRBD2. Germline CDR1 reads SGDLS; CDR2 reads YYNGEE. The CDR3 runs to 15 residues. Trimming removed 6 bases from V and 7 bases from J; junction bases left unmatched: 12. CDR3 loop: CASTQTGTKIGELFF. The CDR3 DNA is TGTGCCAGCACCCAGACGGGGACTAAAATCGGGGAGCTGTTTTTT.

To note about this clone: Additional DNA sequences in this sample encode the identical CDR3. This chain links TRBV6-5 with TRBJ2-1; 8 nucleotides match TRBD1. V lost 5 bases, J lost 8 bases, and 8 bases stayed unmatched. The V gene's germline CDR1 is MNHEY and CDR2 SVGAGI. The CDR3 runs to 14 residues. CDR3 in amino acids: CASSPRGQGDEQFF. In DNA form, the CDR3 reads TGTGCCAGCAGTCCCCGTGGACAGGGCGATGAGCAGTTCTTC.

This clone was seen once. The chain links TRBV19 to TRBJ2-3, with 10 positions matching TRBD1. Trimming at V came to 9 bases and at J to 2 bases, leaving 5 bases not matched to a gene. This CDR3 has 14 amino acids. Per germline, CDR1 LNHDA and CDR2 SQIVND (reference sequence). CDR3 sequence: CASGQGDNTDTQYF. CDR3 DNA sequence: TGTGCCAGCGGACAGGGGGATAACACAGATACGCAGTATTTT. Drawing the rest from reference TRBV19 and TRBJ2-3, the complete variable domain is DGGITQSPKYLFRKEGQNVTLSCEQNLNHDAMYWYRQDPGQGLRLIYYSQIVNDFQKGDIAEGYSVSREKKESFPLTVTSAQKNPTAFYLCASGQGDNTDTQYFGPGTRLTVL.

The rearrangement uses TRBV6-5 and TRBJ2-1; D may be TRBD2 (6 bases). The CDR3 has 15 amino acids. V lost 6 bases to trimming and J lost 3 bases, with 15 bases between them. Germline V gene sequence: CDR1 MNHEY, CDR2 SVGAGI. CDR3 DNA: TGTGCCAGCAGGATAGGCGGGATGTACTACAATGAGCAGTTCTTC. This codes for CASRIGGMYYNEQFF.

The J gene is TRBJ2-1, the V gene TRBV19; TRBD2 agrees at 11 bases. The CDR3 length is 15 residues. Germline V gene data show CDR1 as LNHDA and CDR2 as SQIVND (reference sequence). The V and J ends lost 5 bases and 5 bases, in that order; junction bases with no gene match: 5. The CDR3 nucleotides are TGTGCCAGTAGTCTACTAGCGGGAGTAAACAATGAGCAGTTCTTC. Its translation is CASSLLAGVNNEQFF.

This clone was detected once. J is TRBJ2-1 and V is TRBV5-3, with 10 bases matching TRBD2. TRBV5-3 is classed as an ORF, of uncertain function. The CDR3 is made up of 16 amino acids. V gave up 2 bases and J gave up 6 bases; unmatched junction bases: 8. The chain's CDR3 is CARSFFQGLACNEQFF. The CDR3 nucleotides read TGTGCCAGAAGCTTTTTCCAGGGACTAGCGTGCAATGAGCAGTTCTTC.

The rearrangement uses TRBV5-8 and TRBJ2-3; D gene uncertain. The ends were cut back, 4 bases at V and 4 bases at J, with 16 bases in the middle. Germline CDR1 reads SGHTS; CDR2 reads YDEGEE. The CDR3 extends over 15 amino acids. The CDR3 loop is CASSRTPGEADTQYF. In nucleotides, the CDR3 is TGTGCCAGCAGCCGAACACCCGGTGAGGCAGATACGCAGTATTTT.

The CDR3: CASFFRSGEQFF. The CDR3 DNA reads as TGTGCCAGCTTTTTCCGTTCCGGGGAGCAGTTCTTC. The chain combines TRBV12-3 or TRBV12-4 with TRBJ2-1; D is uncertain. V was clipped by 8 bases and J by 10 bases, with 15 bases between them. There are 12 residues in the CDR3.

The gene calls are TRBV28 and TRBJ2-5, with a tentative D call TRBD1 (5 bases). The CDR3 has 14 residues. Looked up from germline, CDR1 is MDHEN and CDR2 is SYDVKM. V was clipped by 1 base and J by 3 bases, with 9 bases between them. The CDR3 region has the DNA TGTGCCAGCAGTTTATTTCCAGGGAAAGAGACCCAGTACTTC. As protein: CASSLFPGKETQYF.

This sequence joins TRBV7-9 and TRBJ1-6; a possible D gene is TRBD1 (5 bases). In germline, CDR1 is SEHNR, CDR2 FQNEAQ (reference sequence). CDR3 length: 18 residues. Deletions cut 6 bases from V and 3 bases from J, with 21 bases between. CDR3 region: CASSPQASLIGYNSPLHF. In DNA form, the CDR3 reads TGTGCCAGCAGTCCACAGGCTTCCCTTATCGGCTATAATTCACCCCTCCACTTT.

The chain is built from TRBV11-3 and TRBJ2-5, with 14 nucleotides matching TRBD2. The J segment lost 7 bases and the V segment lost 0 bases, leaving 10 bases of the junction unmatched. Per the germline V gene, CDR1 is SGHNT and CDR2 is YENEEA. CDR3 length: 18 amino acids. Written as DNA, the CDR3 is TGTGCCAGCAGCTTAGATGTGATGGGACTAGCGGGGGTGGGGACCCAGTACTTC. It yields the protein CASSLDVMGLAGVGTQYF.

The V gene is TRBV27, the J gene TRBJ2-7; 15 bases agree with TRBD2. CDR1 and CDR2 from the germline V gene are MNHEY and SMNVEV (reference sequence). The CDR3 extends over 16 amino acids. Losses at the gene ends were 9 bases for V and 5 bases for J; bases not matched to a gene: 11. The CDR3, as DNA: TGTGCCAGTAGGTCGGGACTAGCGGGAGGTAGTGACGAGCAGTACTTC. Encoded protein: CASRSGLAGGSDEQYF.

This clone showed up just once. V gene TRBV15 combines with J gene TRBJ2-1; 10 nucleotides align to TRBD2. The V gene's germline CDR1 is LNHNV and CDR2 YYDKDF (reference sequence). Trimming removed 1 base from V and 9 bases from J; junction bases left unmatched: 6. This CDR3 is built from 15 residues. In DNA form, the CDR3 reads TGTGCCACCAGCAGAGTCCCTAGCGGGAGTGGTGAGCAGTTCTTC. As protein: CATSRVPSGSGEQFF. Filled out from reference TRBV15 and TRBJ2-1, the complete variable domain reads DAMVIQNPRYQVTQFGKPVTLSCSQTLNHNVMYWYQQKSSQAPKLLFHYYDKDFNNEADTPDNFQSRRPNTSFCFLDIRSPGLGDTAMYLCATSRVPSGSGEQFFGPGTRLTVL.